The source of this TCR beta chain is a study of identical twins. General study results and limits: When twins shared out-of-frame alpha sequences, those sequences had excess low generation probability.

Each CDR3 protein gets one entry after TCRdb re-called the 5' RACE reads with MiXCR. The sample has over 550,000 distinct CDR3 sequences; about 7.1% are singletons. This clonotype was detected many times. Its target is not known. CDR3 length: 13 amino acids. Trimming removed 6 bases from V and 2 bases from J, with 8 bases in between. These data also formed part of another study, on yellow fever vaccine responses in identical twins.

The chain recombines TRBV12-3 or TRBV12-4 with TRBJ2-1; possibly TRBD1 for D (6 bases). Sequenced sample: PBMCs. The TCR originated in a woman between 18 and 29 years old in good health. The CDR3 DNA is TGTGCCAGCAGAAGGGACACCTACAATGAGCAGTTCTTC. Translation gives CASRRDTYNEQFF.